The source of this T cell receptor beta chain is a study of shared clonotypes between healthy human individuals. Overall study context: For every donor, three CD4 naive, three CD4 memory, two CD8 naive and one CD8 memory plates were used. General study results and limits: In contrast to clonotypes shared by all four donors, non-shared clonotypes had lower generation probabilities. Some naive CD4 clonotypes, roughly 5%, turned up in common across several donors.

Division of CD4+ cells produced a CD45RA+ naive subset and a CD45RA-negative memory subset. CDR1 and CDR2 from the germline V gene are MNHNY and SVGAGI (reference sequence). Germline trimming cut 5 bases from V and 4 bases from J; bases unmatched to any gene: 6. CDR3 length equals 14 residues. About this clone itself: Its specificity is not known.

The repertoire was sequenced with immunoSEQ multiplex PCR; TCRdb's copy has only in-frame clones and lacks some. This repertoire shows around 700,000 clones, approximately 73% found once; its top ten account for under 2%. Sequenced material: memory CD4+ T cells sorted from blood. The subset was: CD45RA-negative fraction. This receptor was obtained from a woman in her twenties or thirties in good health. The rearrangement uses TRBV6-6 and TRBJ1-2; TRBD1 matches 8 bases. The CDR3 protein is CASSDGTGVYGYTF. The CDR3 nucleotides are TGTGCCAGCAGTGACGGGACAGGCGTCTATGGCTACACCTTC.